The rows below give T cell receptor beta chains drawn from one sample of a study of shared clonotypes between healthy human individuals. Sequenced by immunoSEQ multiplex PCR; TCRdb stores in-frame clones only, minus some. The sample gives some 900,000 clones, less than 85% of which show up once; nearly 1.5% is in the top ten. Sequenced material: memory CD4+ T cells sorted from blood. These receptor sequences come from a man aged 18 to 30 in good health. Each CDR3 is given with its conserved first and last residue. A D gene is named only where the DNA matches it firmly. Size tells how often a clone was seen (once, few, many) or the class of an expanded clone, and some rows leave it out.

clone size: -
D gene: -
V gene: TRBV6-5
CDR3 length: 14
J gene: TRBJ1-6
CDR3 protein: CASSYTGLNSPLHF
CDR3 DNA: TGTGCCAGCAGTTACACAGGCCTTAATTCACCCCTCCACTTT

clone size: -
D gene: -
V gene: TRBV11-2
CDR3 length: 14
J gene: TRBJ2-6
CDR3 protein: CASSLEWRANVLTF
CDR3 DNA: TGTGCCAGCAGCTTGGAATGGAGGGCCAACGTCCTGACTTTC

clone size: -
D gene: -
V gene: TRBV9
CDR3 length: 13
J gene: TRBJ2-5
CDR3 protein: CASSALGGETQYF
CDR3 DNA: TGTGCCAGCAGCGCTCTGGGAGGAGAGACCCAGTACTTC

clone size: -
D gene: -
V gene: TRBV30
CDR3 length: 11
J gene: TRBJ1-4
CDR3 protein: CAWSAGEKLFF
CDR3 DNA: TGTGCCTGGAGTGCCGGCGAAAAACTGTTTTTT

clone size: -
D gene: TRBD2
V gene: TRBV7-9
CDR3 length: 16
J gene: TRBJ2-1
CDR3 protein: CASSSHLAGRGNEQFF
CDR3 DNA: TGTGCCAGCAGCTCCCACCTAGCGGGAAGGGGCAATGAGCAGTTCTTC

clone size: -
D gene: -
V gene: TRBV5-6
CDR3 length: 12
J gene: TRBJ2-7
CDR3 protein: CASTGGFYEQYF
CDR3 DNA: TGTGCCAGCACCGGAGGGTTCTACGAGCAGTACTTC

clone size: -
D gene: -
V gene: TRBV18
CDR3 length: 13
J gene: TRBJ1-4
CDR3 protein: CASSSLINEKLFF
CDR3 DNA: TGTGCCAGCTCATCCCTTATTAATGAAAAACTGTTTTTT

clone size: -
D gene: -
V gene: TRBV2
CDR3 length: 12
J gene: TRBJ1-2
CDR3 protein: CASSEGGYGYTF
CDR3 DNA: TGTGCCAGCAGTGAAGGTGGATATGGCTACACCTTC

clone size: -
D gene: -
V gene: TRBV29-1
CDR3 length: 13
J gene: TRBJ2-3
CDR3 protein: CSVGAADRATQYF
CDR3 DNA: TGCAGCGTGGGGGCGGCGGACAGAGCTACGCAGTATTTT

clone size: -
D gene: -
V gene: TRBV19
CDR3 length: 12
J gene: TRBJ1-1
CDR3 protein: CASTYSRTEAFF
CDR3 DNA: TGTGCCAGTACCTACTCTCGGACTGAAGCTTTCTTT

clone size: -
D gene: -
V gene: TRBV5-1
CDR3 length: 14
J gene: TRBJ2-2
CDR3 protein: CASSLTPNTGELFF
CDR3 DNA: TGCGCCAGCAGCTTGACCCCAAACACCGGGGAGCTGTTTTTT

clone size: once
D gene: -
V gene: TRBV25-1
CDR3 length: 15
J gene: TRBJ1-4
CDR3 protein: CASSRVDRDNEKLFF
CDR3 DNA: TGTGCCAGCAGTAGAGTGGACAGAGATAATGAAAAACTGTTTTTT

clone size: -
D gene: -
V gene: TRBV19
CDR3 length: 14
J gene: TRBJ2-7
CDR3 protein: CASQPRPGGNEQYF
CDR3 DNA: TGTGCCAGTCAGCCTCGTCCAGGGGGGAACGAGCAGTACTTC

clone size: -
D gene: TRBD1
V gene: TRBV5-6
CDR3 length: 15
J gene: TRBJ2-5
CDR3 protein: CASSHKRTGRETQYF
CDR3 DNA: TGTGCCAGCAGTCATAAACGGACAGGGCGAGAGACCCAGTACTTC

clone size: -
D gene: TRBD2
V gene: TRBV19
CDR3 length: 18
J gene: TRBJ2-2
CDR3 protein: CASSAGLFGLAATGELFF
CDR3 DNA: TGTGCCAGTAGTGCGGGTCTCTTCGGACTAGCGGCCACCGGGGAGCTGTTTTTT

clone size: -
D gene: -
V gene: TRBV4-1
CDR3 length: 14
J gene: TRBJ1-1
CDR3 protein: CASSQELGNTEAFF
CDR3 DNA: TGCGCCAGCAGCCAAGAACTCGGGAACACTGAAGCTTTCTTT

clone size: -
D gene: -
V gene: TRBV4-1
CDR3 length: 14
J gene: TRBJ2-7
CDR3 protein: CASSRGRVGYEQYF
CDR3 DNA: TGCGCCAGCAGCCGGGGCAGGGTTGGTTACGAGCAGTACTTC

clone size: -
D gene: -
V gene: TRBV2
CDR3 length: 13
J gene: TRBJ2-5
CDR3 protein: CASSRDGQETQYF
CDR3 DNA: TGTGCCAGCTCGCGGGACGGCCAAGAGACCCAGTACTTC

clone size: -
D gene: -
V gene: TRBV18
CDR3 length: 13
J gene: TRBJ2-5
CDR3 protein: CASSRSRGETQYF
CDR3 DNA: TGTGCCAGCTCACGCTCTAGGGGAGAGACCCAGTACTTC

clone size: -
D gene: TRBD2
V gene: TRBV4-1
CDR3 length: 16
J gene: TRBJ2-3
CDR3 protein: CASSQDSSGGADTQYF
CDR3 DNA: TGCGCCAGCAGCCAAGATAGCAGCGGGGGCGCAGATACGCAGTATTTT

clone size: -
D gene: -
V gene: TRBV9
CDR3 length: 14
J gene: TRBJ2-2
CDR3 protein: CASSVSPQAGELFF
CDR3 DNA: TGTGCCAGCAGCGTATCCCCGCAGGCCGGGGAGCTGTTTTTT

clone size: -
D gene: -
V gene: TRBV6-6
CDR3 length: 15
J gene: TRBJ2-3
CDR3 protein: CASSPSSGLTDTQYF
CDR3 DNA: TGTGCCAGCAGCCCTTCCAGCGGACTCACAGATACGCAGTATTTT

clone size: -
D gene: -
V gene: TRBV5-1
CDR3 length: 13
J gene: TRBJ2-7
CDR3 protein: CASSLGGVREQYF
CDR3 DNA: TGCGCCAGCAGTCTGGGCGGGGTTCGAGAGCAGTACTTC

clone size: -
D gene: TRBD1
V gene: TRBV19
CDR3 length: 17
J gene: TRBJ1-5
CDR3 protein: CASKGDRGSGGNQPQHF
CDR3 DNA: TGTGCCAGTAAAGGAGACAGGGGATCGGGGGGGAATCAGCCCCAGCATTTT

clone size: -
D gene: TRBD2
V gene: TRBV5-6
CDR3 length: 15
J gene: TRBJ2-3
CDR3 protein: CASSPTSGGTDTQYF
CDR3 DNA: TGTGCCAGCAGCCCGACTAGCGGGGGCACAGATACGCAGTATTTT

clone size: -
D gene: TRBD1
V gene: TRBV5-1
CDR3 length: 17
J gene: TRBJ1-2
CDR3 protein: CASSLGDRGIDLYGYTF
CDR3 DNA: TGCGCCAGCAGCTTAGGGGACAGGGGAATAGATCTCTATGGCTACACCTTC

clone size: -
D gene: TRBD1
V gene: TRBV11-2
CDR3 length: 16
J gene: TRBJ1-4
CDR3 protein: CASSRLSGQGREKLFF
CDR3 DNA: TGTGCCAGCAGCCGACTATCGGGACAGGGGCGGGAAAAACTGTTTTTT

clone size: -
D gene: -
V gene: TRBV29-1
CDR3 length: 12
J gene: TRBJ2-5
CDR3 protein: CSVKLNVETQYF
CDR3 DNA: TGCAGCGTTAAACTAAATGTCGAGACCCAGTACTTC

clone size: -
D gene: -
V gene: TRBV11-2
CDR3 length: 15
J gene: TRBJ2-6
CDR3 protein: CASSLGLGGANVLTF
CDR3 DNA: TGTGCCAGCAGCTTAGGTTTGGGCGGGGCCAACGTCCTGACTTTC

clone size: -
D gene: -
V gene: TRBV30
CDR3 length: 17
J gene: TRBJ1-1
CDR3 protein: CAWSVRSPLGGRTEAFF
CDR3 DNA: TGTGCCTGGAGTGTAAGATCCCCTCTTGGAGGGCGGACTGAAGCTTTCTTT

clone size: few
D gene: -
V gene: TRBV5-1
CDR3 length: 14
J gene: TRBJ2-2
CDR3 protein: CASSLAQRTGELFF
CDR3 DNA: TGCGCCAGCAGCTTGGCCCAAAGAACCGGGGAGCTGTTTTTT

clone size: once
D gene: TRBD2
V gene: TRBV11-2
CDR3 length: 15
J gene: TRBJ2-7
CDR3 protein: CASSARLAGKLEQYF
CDR3 DNA: TGTGCCAGCAGCGCGAGACTAGCTGGGAAACTCGAGCAGTACTTC

clone size: -
D gene: -
V gene: TRBV5-4
CDR3 length: 16
J gene: TRBJ2-2
CDR3 protein: CASSLKGLPRTGELFF
CDR3 DNA: TGTGCCAGCAGCTTGAAGGGATTGCCGCGCACCGGGGAGCTGTTTTTT

clone size: -
D gene: -
V gene: TRBV18
CDR3 length: 13
J gene: TRBJ2-5
CDR3 protein: CASSPGTGETQYF
CDR3 DNA: TGTGCCAGCTCACCTGGGACCGGGGAGACCCAGTACTTC

clone size: -
D gene: -
V gene: TRBV5-6
CDR3 length: 16
J gene: TRBJ2-1
CDR3 protein: CASSGVLSGPNNEQFF
CDR3 DNA: TGTGCCAGCAGCGGGGTTCTGAGCGGACCCAACAATGAGCAGTTCTTC

clone size: -
D gene: -
V gene: TRBV18
CDR3 length: 15
J gene: TRBJ1-1
CDR3 protein: CASSPFPGRGTEAFF
CDR3 DNA: TGTGCCAGCTCACCGTTCCCCGGGCGGGGCACTGAAGCTTTCTTT

clone size: -
D gene: -
V gene: TRBV15
CDR3 length: 15
J gene: TRBJ2-2
CDR3 protein: CATSRVQTNTGELFF
CDR3 DNA: TGTGCCACCAGCAGAGTTCAGACCAACACCGGGGAGCTGTTTTTT

clone size: -
D gene: TRBD1
V gene: TRBV2
CDR3 length: 12
J gene: TRBJ1-2
CDR3 protein: CASSDRGGGYTF
CDR3 DNA: TGTGCCAGCAGTGATAGAGGGGGCGGCTACACCTTC

clone size: -
D gene: -
V gene: TRBV2
CDR3 length: 12
J gene: TRBJ2-5
CDR3 protein: CASSDAGTGQYF
CDR3 DNA: TGTGCCAGCAGTGATGCCGGGACCGGGCAGTACTTC

clone size: -
D gene: TRBD1
V gene: TRBV4-3
CDR3 length: 15
J gene: TRBJ2-5
CDR3 protein: CASSQGQGNPETQYF
CDR3 DNA: TGCGCCAGCAGCCAAGGACAGGGTAATCCGGAGACCCAGTACTTC

clone size: -
D gene: -
V gene: TRBV5-4
CDR3 length: 13
J gene: TRBJ2-1
CDR3 protein: CASSLGWLPEQFF
CDR3 DNA: TGTGCCAGCAGCTTGGGATGGCTACCTGAGCAGTTCTTC

clone size: -
D gene: TRBD2
V gene: TRBV5-4
CDR3 length: 14
J gene: TRBJ2-5
CDR3 protein: CASSLGLARETQYF
CDR3 DNA: TGTGCCAGCAGCTTGGGACTAGCGAGGGAGACCCAGTACTTC

clone size: -
D gene: -
V gene: TRBV5-4
CDR3 length: 14
J gene: TRBJ2-5
CDR3 protein: CASSLGTEQETQYF
CDR3 DNA: TGTGCCAGCAGCTTGGGGACAGAACAAGAGACCCAGTACTTC

clone size: -
D gene: TRBD2
V gene: TRBV5-1
CDR3 length: 15
J gene: TRBJ2-3
CDR3 protein: CASSRDSGGTDTQYF
CDR3 DNA: TGCGCCAGCAGTCGTGATAGCGGGGGCACAGATACGCAGTATTTT

clone size: few
D gene: -
V gene: TRBV5-6
CDR3 length: 8
J gene: TRBJ2-4
CDR3 protein: CASTPRYF
CDR3 DNA: TGTGCCAGCACCCCCCGGTACTTC

clone size: -
D gene: -
V gene: TRBV5-6
CDR3 length: 14
J gene: TRBJ2-3
CDR3 protein: CASSFLGVADTQYF
CDR3 DNA: TGTGCCAGCAGCTTTTTGGGGGTGGCAGATACGCAGTATTTT

clone size: -
D gene: TRBD1
V gene: TRBV20-1
CDR3 length: 11
J gene: TRBJ2-1
CDR3 protein: CSASQGDEQFF
CDR3 DNA: TGCAGTGCTAGTCAGGGGGACGAGCAGTTCTTC

clone size: -
D gene: -
V gene: TRBV7-2
CDR3 length: 14
J gene: TRBJ1-6
CDR3 protein: CASTSGSQYSPLHF
CDR3 DNA: TGTGCCAGCACTTCCGGGTCCCAGTATTCACCCCTCCACTTT

clone size: once
D gene: -
V gene: TRBV6-1
CDR3 length: 15
J gene: TRBJ2-1
CDR3 protein: CASSEGGVSYNEQFF
CDR3 DNA: TGTGCCAGCAGTGAAGGAGGCGTGTCCTACAATGAGCAGTTCTTC

clone size: -
D gene: -
V gene: TRBV28
CDR3 length: 15
J gene: TRBJ1-1
CDR3 protein: CASSPLGQQNTEAFF
CDR3 DNA: TGTGCCAGCAGTCCACTAGGACAGCAGAACACTGAAGCTTTCTTT

clone size: -
D gene: -
V gene: TRBV7-2
CDR3 length: 15
J gene: TRBJ1-2
CDR3 protein: CASSKALDYTYGYTF
CDR3 DNA: TGTGCCAGCAGCAAAGCCTTGGATTACACTTATGGCTACACCTTC

clone size: -
D gene: -
V gene: TRBV6-5
CDR3 length: 13
J gene: TRBJ2-1
CDR3 protein: CASSARDYNEQFF
CDR3 DNA: TGTGCCAGCAGTGCTCGCGACTACAATGAGCAGTTCTTC

clone size: few
D gene: -
V gene: TRBV18
CDR3 length: 14
J gene: TRBJ1-1
CDR3 protein: CASSPQGTGTEAFF
CDR3 DNA: TGTGCCAGCTCACCACAGGGAACGGGCACTGAAGCTTTCTTT

clone size: -
D gene: TRBD1
V gene: TRBV25-1
CDR3 length: 15
J gene: TRBJ2-7
CDR3 protein: CASSIAGTGKYEQYF
CDR3 DNA: TGTGCCAGCAGTATCGCCGGGACAGGGAAGTACGAGCAGTACTTC

clone size: few
D gene: -
V gene: TRBV27
CDR3 length: 11
J gene: TRBJ2-5
CDR3 protein: CASKVQETQYF
CDR3 DNA: TGTGCCAGCAAAGTCCAAGAGACCCAGTACTTC

clone size: once
D gene: TRBD2
V gene: TRBV16
CDR3 length: 15
J gene: TRBJ2-4
CDR3 protein: CASSRQGQGGDIQYF
CDR3 DNA: TGTGCCAGCAGCCGCCAAGGGCAGGGAGGGGACATTCAGTACTTC

clone size: -
D gene: -
V gene: TRBV30
CDR3 length: 12
J gene: TRBJ1-2
CDR3 protein: CAWSASHYGYTF
CDR3 DNA: TGTGCCTGGAGTGCCAGCCACTATGGCTACACCTTC

clone size: -
D gene: -
V gene: TRBV5-4
CDR3 length: 16
J gene: TRBJ2-4
CDR3 protein: CASSPTAGGGENIQYF
CDR3 DNA: TGTGCCAGCAGCCCCACCGCAGGAGGCGGGGAAAACATTCAGTACTTC

clone size: once
D gene: TRBD2
V gene: TRBV7-2
CDR3 length: 15
J gene: TRBJ2-1
CDR3 protein: CASSPSGGPYNEQFF
CDR3 DNA: TGTGCCAGCAGCCCCTCGGGGGGGCCCTACAATGAGCAGTTCTTC

clone size: -
D gene: TRBD1
V gene: TRBV28
CDR3 length: 15
J gene: TRBJ1-2
CDR3 protein: CASSPGRGLGYGYTF
CDR3 DNA: TGTGCCAGCAGTCCCGGCAGGGGGCTTGGATATGGCTACACCTTC